Shown below are 6 T cell receptor beta chains from a single sample sequenced in a study of cytomegalovirus exposure and HLA in healthy donors. Both 60 Vbeta primers and 13 Jbeta primers went into the PCR. Assay: immunoSEQ multiplex PCR; the TCRdb copy retains only in-frame clones and omits some. This sample has 90,000 or so clones, with over 65% found just once. Sample: PBMCs. The receptors were sampled from a man aged 45-60 years in good health and CMV-seronegative.

In DNA form, the CDR3 reads TGTGCCAGCAGCCCCCGGGGTTCCAACTATGGCTACACCTTC. It specifies CASSPRGSNYGYTF. The J gene is TRBJ1-2, the V gene TRBV7-9, with unresolved D. V dropped 5 bases and J dropped 2 bases, with 12 bases sitting between them. CDR3 length equals 14 residues. Looked up from germline, CDR1 is SEHNR and CDR2 is FQNEAQ (reference sequence).

This clone occurred once. This chain uses TRBV28 with TRBJ1-2; tentatively, D is TRBD1 (5 bases). Germline V gene sequence: CDR1 MDHEN, CDR2 SYDVKM. This CDR3 contains 17 residues. V was cut by 8 bases and J by 0 bases, with 22 bases left in between. This CDR3 is CASESGGIPRANYGYTF. Written as DNA, the CDR3 is TGTGCCAGCGAGTCTGGGGGGATACCCCGAGCTAACTATGGCTACACCTTC.

This clone came up once. The gene calls are TRBV5-1 and TRBJ1-4, with 10 bases identical to TRBD1. Germline V gives CDR1 SGHRS, CDR2 YFSETQ. The CDR3 totals 15 residues. V shed 5 bases and J 6 bases; nucleotides not matched to a gene: 7. The CDR3 is CASRFTGQGYEKLFF. The CDR3 region has the DNA TGCGCCAGCAGGTTTACGGGACAGGGGTATGAAAAACTGTTTTTT.

This clone was observed once. The gene calls are TRBV6-6 and TRBJ2-7, with D possibly TRBD2 on 5 matching bases. The V end was cut by 3 bases, the J end by 3 bases, with 9 bases between. Germline CDR1 is MNHNY and CDR2 is SVGAGI (reference sequence). The CDR3 runs 13 residues. The CDR3 sequence: CASSYVSGYEQYF. CDR3 DNA sequence: TGTGCCAGCAGTTATGTGAGCGGCTACGAGCAGTACTTC.

The chain combines TRBV7-2 with TRBJ2-7; the match to TRBD1 covers 7 bases. Per germline, CDR1 SGHTA and CDR2 FQGNSA. The CDR3 sequence is 15 residues long. J was trimmed by 4 bases and V by 2 bases; bases with no gene match: 8. The DNA for the CDR3 is TGTGCCAGCAGCTTAACGACAGGGCCCCAATACGAGCAGTACTTC. Amino acid sequence: CASSLTTGPQYEQYF.

V and J are TRBV9 and TRBJ2-3; 8 bases are a match to TRBD1. CDR1 is SGDLS, CDR2 YYNGEE, per germline. Trimming cost V 4 bases and J 3 bases; bases outside gene matches: 10. The CDR3 length is 16 residues. The chain's CDR3 is CASSLEDRGGTDTQYF. The CDR3 nucleotides read TGTGCCAGCAGCCTAGAAGACAGGGGAGGAACAGATACGCAGTATTTT.